Below, 27 T cell receptor beta chains from the same sample are listed, as sequenced in a study of blood T cell repertoires in COVID-19. Sequenced by immunoSEQ multiplex PCR; TCRdb stores in-frame clones only, minus some. This sample has approximately 310,000 clones, with 80% to 90% found just once. Material: PBMCs or T cells enriched from blood (not recorded which). These receptor sequences come from a man aged 25 to 40 who had recovered from COVID-19.

The rearrangement links TRBV11-2 to TRBJ1-1, with D tentatively TRBD1 (5 bases). V was trimmed by 3 bases and J by 0 bases, leaving 20 bases between them. This CDR3 has 18 amino acids. In germline, CDR1 is SGHAT, CDR2 FQNNGV. CDR3 DNA: TGTGCCAGCAGCTTTGGGGGGATCCTTAGACCTATGAACACTGAAGCTTTCTTT. Protein sequence: CASSFGGILRPMNTEAFF.

V is TRBV13 and J is TRBJ1-2; 9 bases fit TRBD1. Germline V gives CDR1 PRHDT, CDR2 FYEKMQ (reference sequence). The CDR3 is 15 residues long. With 4 bases clipped from V and 5 bases from J, the junction kept 8 bases outside the gene matches. CDR3 amino acids: CASSSLDRGAYGYTF. The DNA of the CDR3 is TGTGCCAGCAGCTCCCTGGACAGGGGTGCTTATGGCTACACCTTC.

This clone was observed a few times. The chain combines TRBV5-4 with TRBJ2-3, with D maybe TRBD1 (5 bases). The CDR3 contains 15 residues. Trimming took 4 bases from V and 0 from J, leaving 12 bases between them. Germline CDR1 SGHNT, CDR2 YYREEE (reference sequence). This CDR3 is CASSLTASSTDTQYF. CDR3 nucleotides: TGTGCCAGCAGCCTGACAGCCTCTAGCACAGATACGCAGTATTTT.

This clone appeared a single time. This sequence joins TRBV6-5 and TRBJ2-1, with D possibly matching TRBD1 (7 bases). V was trimmed by 7 bases and J by 6 bases, leaving 19 bases between them. Germline CDR1 MNHEY, CDR2 SVGAGI. CDR3 length: 15 residues. Here the CDR3 DNA reads TGTGCCAGCAACCCGAGGGGGGACAGTCCCAATGAGCAGTTCTTC. Protein: CASNPRGDSPNEQFF.

The V and J genes are TRBV7-3 and TRBJ2-7; D is perhaps TRBD1 (6 bases). V was clipped by 6 bases and J by 2 bases, with 20 bases between them. CDR1 and CDR2 (germline): SGHTA, FQGTGA. This CDR3 is built from 16 residues. This CDR3 is CASRRTAQGPPYEQYF. The CDR3 nucleotides read TGTGCCAGCAGACGTACGGCACAGGGTCCCCCCTACGAGCAGTACTTC.

This clone appeared once. V gene TRBV7-8 combines with J gene TRBJ1-2, with D possibly being TRBD1 (6 bases). Trimming took 5 bases from V and 4 from J, leaving 14 bases between them. Germline V gives CDR1 SGHVS, CDR2 FQNEAQ. The CDR3 runs 14 residues. CDR3 region: CASSIFTGIYGYTF. Written as DNA, the CDR3 is TGTGCCAGCAGCATTTTCACAGGGATCTATGGCTACACCTTC.

This clone was found a few times. The chain uses TRBV19 and TRBJ1-2; D is undetermined. Germline CDR1 reads LNHDA; CDR2 reads SQIVND (reference sequence). The CDR3 contains 11 residues. V was shortened by 7 bases and J by 3 bases, with 6 bases between the two germline ends. In DNA form, the CDR3 reads TGTGCCAGTAAAAGAGACTATGGCTACACCTTC. This codes for CASKRDYGYTF.

The chain combines TRBV18 with TRBJ2-3, with 10 bases identical to TRBD1. In germline, CDR1 is KGHSH, CDR2 LQKENI. V gave up 3 bases and J gave up 5 bases; unmatched junction bases: 8. This CDR3 spans 16 amino acids. The CDR3 nucleotides are TGTGCCAGCTCACCGTTCGACAGGGGGCGCGGAGATACGCAGTATTTT. It translates to CASSPFDRGRGDTQYF.

This chain connects TRBV2 to TRBJ1-2; unclear D gene. Germline lookup yields CDR1 SNHLY and CDR2 FYNNEI. The V and J ends lost 8 bases and 4 bases respectively, with 11 bases between them. This CDR3 spans 12 amino acids. The CDR3 region has the DNA TGTGCCAGCGGAGGAGATTTCTATGGCTACACCTTC. It codes for CASGGDFYGYTF.

CDR3 region: CASSTRTVEKLFF. The CDR3 DNA follows: TGTGCCAGCAGCACGAGGACAGTTGAAAAACTGTTTTTT. The chain is built from TRBV3-1 (or the pseudogene TRBV3-2) and TRBJ1-4; D is possibly TRBD1 (6 bases). Trimming shortened V by 5 bases and J by 7 bases, and 11 bases separated the two germline ends. CDR3 length equals 13 residues. CDR1 and CDR2 from the germline V gene are LGHDT and YNNKEL (reference sequence).

The chain is built from TRBV4-3 and TRBJ2-7; possible D gene TRBD2, 6 bases. The V and J ends lost 1 base and 3 bases respectively, with 10 bases between them. CDR3 length: 14 amino acids. Per germline, CDR1 LGHNA and CDR2 YSLEER. Written as DNA, the CDR3 is TGCGCCAGCAGCCAAGGTTCCGGGGGCTACGAGCAGTACTTC. Translating gives CASSQGSGGYEQYF.

The chain links TRBV7-2 to TRBJ1-6; no clear D gene. Looked up from germline, CDR1 is SGHTA and CDR2 is FQGNSA. Trimming took off 5 bases at V and 13 bases at J, with 21 bases between the two ends. The CDR3 has 15 residues. As DNA, the CDR3 is TGTGCCAGCAGCCCAGTTGCAGGCCGAGTTAGTCCCCTCCACTTT. Protein sequence: CASSPVAGRVSPLHF. Full variable domain (missing parts from reference TRBV7-2 and TRBJ1-6): GAGVSQSPSNKVTEKGKDVELRCDPISGHTALYWYRQSLGQGLEFLIYFQGNSAPDKSGLPSDRFSAERTGGSVSTLTIQRTQQEDSAVYLCASSPVAGRVSPLHFGNGTRLTVT.

This clone turned up a few times. This chain uses TRBV3-1 (or the pseudogene TRBV3-2) with TRBJ2-7; 12 bases are shared with TRBD2. The CDR3 covers 14 residues. V lost 5 bases, J lost 2 bases, and 1 base stayed unmatched. The V gene's germline CDR1 is LGHDT and CDR2 YNNKEL (reference sequence). The CDR3 region has the DNA TGTGCCAGCAGCGCTAGCGGGGGGGCCTACGAGCAGTACTTC. Residues: CASSASGGAYEQYF.

This chain connects TRBV6-5 to TRBJ1-2; D might be TRBD1 (6 bases). Germline V lookup: CDR1 MNHEY, CDR2 SVGAGI. CDR3 length: 14 amino acids. V was pared by 7 bases and J by 6 bases, with 18 bases between. The CDR3 loop reads CASTLQGNMDGYTF. The CDR3 DNA reads as TGTGCCAGCACGTTACAGGGTAATATGGATGGCTACACCTTC.

The rearrangement joins TRBV11-2 to TRBJ1-2; 12 nucleotides agree with TRBD1. Trimming cost V 4 bases and J 2 bases; bases outside gene matches: 11. Germline V gene sequence: CDR1 SGHAT, CDR2 FQNNGV. The CDR3 is 18 amino acids. The CDR3 sequence: CASSSPRDRGLRNYGYTF. DNA for the CDR3: TGTGCCAGCAGCTCCCCCCGGGACAGGGGGCTTCGGAACTATGGCTACACCTTC.

This rearrangement joins TRBV7-6 to TRBJ1-1; D unresolved. The V end lost 8 bases, the J end lost 0 bases, and 10 bases lay between the germline ends. This CDR3 has 13 amino acids. Germline CDR1 is SGHVS and CDR2 is FNYEAQ. This CDR3 is CASGADLNTEAFF. CDR3 bases: TGTGCCAGCGGAGCGGACTTGAACACTGAAGCTTTCTTT.

V and J are TRBV30 and TRBJ2-7; possible D gene TRBD2, 7 bases. There are 14 residues in the CDR3. CDR1 is GTSNPN, CDR2 SVGIG, per germline (reference sequence). V lost 1 base to trimming and J lost 6 bases, with 16 bases between them. The CDR3 DNA sequence: TGTGCCTGGAGTGGGCGGGGGCGCTTATCCGAGCAGTACTTC. The encoded protein is CAWSGRGRLSEQYF.

The V gene is TRBV5-1, the J gene TRBJ2-1, with D perhaps TRBD2 (5 bases). This CDR3 has 14 residues. CDR1 and CDR2 (germline): SGHRS, YFSETQ. V was clipped by 4 bases and J by 7 bases, with 15 bases between them. CDR3 sequence: CASSPGGVRNEQFF. In nucleotides, the CDR3 is TGCGCCAGCAGCCCAGGAGGCGTGAGAAATGAGCAGTTCTTC.

This chain connects TRBV5-5 to TRBJ2-7, with 8 bases identical to TRBD1. Per germline, CDR1 SGHKS and CDR2 YYEKEE (reference sequence). V gave up 1 base and J gave up 0 bases; unmatched junction bases: 9. The CDR3 sequence is 17 residues long. CDR3 protein: CASSLSAGGFSSYEQYF. CDR3 coding DNA: TGTGCCAGCAGCTTGTCTGCAGGGGGCTTTAGCTCCTACGAGCAGTACTTC.

Turning to this clone: The same CDR3 arises from other DNA sequences in this sample as well. V usage is TRBV27 and J usage is TRBJ1-2; no clear D gene. The CDR3 is 13 amino acids. V shed 2 bases and J shed 4 bases, with 8 bases lying between them. Germline assignment: CDR1 MNHEY and CDR2 SMNVEV (reference sequence). In nucleotides, the CDR3 is TGTGCCAGCAGTTTAGCGGGTACCTATGGCTACACCTTC. It codes for CASSLAGTYGYTF.

The chain joins TRBV4-3 to TRBJ1-2, with 8 bases that match TRBD1. The CDR3 sequence is 16 residues long. Germline CDR1 is LGHNA and CDR2 is YSLEER. Trimming removed 0 bases from V and 7 bases from J; junction bases left unmatched: 10. The CDR3 nucleotides read TGCGCCAGCAGCCAAGAACGGGACAGGAGAGTCGGTGGCTACACCTTC. Protein sequence: CASSQERDRRVGGYTF.

V is TRBV24-1 and J is TRBJ1-2; perhaps TRBD1 as D (6 bases). V was shortened by 9 bases and J by 3 bases, with 13 bases between the two germline ends. This CDR3 has 13 residues. Germline CDR1 is KGHDR and CDR2 is SFDVKD. CDR3 residues: CATEGDADYGYTF. The CDR3 nucleotides read TGTGCCACCGAGGGGGACGCTGACTATGGCTACACCTTC.

This rearrangement joins TRBV27 to TRBJ2-1; 10 positions agree with TRBD2. The J segment lost 0 bases and the V segment lost 6 bases, leaving 5 bases of the junction unmatched. The CDR3 contains 16 residues. The germline gives CDR1 MNHEY, CDR2 SMNVEV (reference sequence). For the CDR3, the DNA is TGTGCCAGCAGAGCGGGAGGGGGGGACTCCTACAATGAGCAGTTCTTC. Translation gives CASRAGGGDSYNEQFF.

The rearrangement joins TRBV5-1 to TRBJ2-2, with TRBD1 as a possible D gene (5 bases). Germline CDR1 SGHRS, CDR2 YFSETQ. The CDR3 has 16 amino acids. Trimming pared 0 bases from V and 0 bases from J, leaving 9 bases between. CDR3 protein: CASSLGGPANTGELFF. CDR3 in DNA: TGCGCCAGCAGCTTGGGGGGCCCGGCGAACACCGGGGAGCTGTTTTTT.

This sequence joins TRBV12-1 and TRBJ2-2; the D segment call TRBD1 is taken from the table without a DNA check. TRBV12-1 is classified as a pseudogene. This CDR3 is 19 amino acids long. The CDR3 DNA follows: TGTGCCAGCAGCTTCCAAAAAAAAGACCGACATTGGGGCGGCGGGGAGCTGTTTTTT. Its translation is CASSFQKKDRHWGGGELFF.

The chain links TRBV2 to TRBJ1-4; no clear D gene. CDR1 is SNHLY, CDR2 FYNNEI, per germline. The CDR3 is 14 amino acids. The V end lost 2 bases, the J end lost 11 bases, and 15 bases lay between the germline ends. CDR3 DNA sequence: TGTGCCAGCAGTGAACCCCCAGCAGGTCGGAAACTGTTTTTT. This gives the protein CASSEPPAGRKLFF.

The V and J genes are TRBV7-9 and TRBJ2-3; weak D call: TRBD2 (6 bases). Germline V gives CDR1 SEHNR, CDR2 FQNEAQ (reference sequence). V was cut by 5 bases and J by 2 bases, with 14 bases left in between. The CDR3 extends over 15 amino acids. This CDR3 reads CASSPRAGNTDTQYF. The CDR3 coding sequence is TGTGCCAGCAGCCCTAGGGCGGGAAACACAGATACGCAGTATTTT.